This T cell receptor (beta chain) was found in a study of T cell clones after liver transplantation (dated by TCRdb to between 2018 and 2020). Looking at the study overall: The samples were obtained from ITN030ST, a randomized trial that attempted immunosuppression withdrawal within 2 years after liver transplantation. A cohort of 8 liver transplant recipients was studied, of whom 3 were classified as tolerant and 5 as non-tolerant. Of the eight recipients, three were HCV-positive, while the remaining recipients had been transplanted for non-autoimmune, non-viral indications. The subjects received no induction therapy and were kept on standard immunosuppression until randomization at 12-24 months post-transplant. Tolerance meant complete immunosuppression withdrawal for at least one year without liver enzymes rising beyond twice the upper limit of normal. Donor-reactive T cell clones were identified using TCRbeta sequencing after a pre-transplant mixed lymphocyte reaction and were then followed in post-transplant blood. Blood samples were collected pre-transplant, pre-randomization before withdrawal, and post-randomization after either full withdrawal or failed withdrawal. Third party-reactive TCRbeta sequences from pre-transplant MLRs were also identified as an antigen-independent comparator for donor-reactive sequences.

On this clone itself: It has no known antigen specificity. No much larger clone is present one base from it, and per-base qualities are unavailable.

The germline V gene encodes CDR1 SGHTA and CDR2 FQGNSA. From its cysteine to its phenylalanine, the CDR3 spans 13 amino acids. CDR3 DNA only is kept here, 39 bases in frame from base 1. The trim is 5 bases for V and 2 bases for J, with a gap of 8 bases between the germline ends. General conclusions and limits of the study: When repertoire turnover was taken into account, detection of donor-reactive sequences was significantly reduced in 7 of 8 subjects for CD4 and in 8 of 8 subjects for CD8. Without allograft tissue specimens, donor-reactive T cells may have migrated into the graft rather than being deleted. The decline in donor-reactive sequences exceeded the decline in third party-reactive sequences, suggesting partial antigen-specific deletion that was unrelated to withdrawal success. In two subjects, low numbers of available donor cells limited the measurable donor-reactive repertoire. A significant post-transplant decrease in circulating donor-reactive CD4 TCRbeta sequences was observed in most of the 8 subjects, irrespective of tolerance or HCV status. Because of small, heterogeneous patient numbers and non-standardized post-transplant time points, the conclusions were only preliminary.

High-throughput TCRbeta CDR3 sequencing of frozen genomic DNA was performed by immunoSEQ, including PCR amplification, mapping, bias correction and internal controls. The authors processed their data as follows. Productive rearrangements were kept, and unique TCRbeta sequences were defined by CDR3 nucleotide sequence plus V and J gene. For a sequence to be called donor-reactive, it needed a frequency of at least 0.01% and at least 5-fold expansion in CFSE-low cells compared with unstimulated pre-transplant cells. Minimum frequency thresholds were set for each subject on the basis of the unstimulated sample with the lowest template count, so that a detection power of at least 90% was ensured. Repertoire turnover was measured by Jensen-Shannon divergence between the top 1000 TCRbeta sequences post- and pre-transplant. Changes in detection of donor-reactive sequences were assessed with two-sided Fisher's exact tests. TCRdb carries this immuneACCESS record with in-frame sequences only. Its versions omit some clonotypes, under half of them owing to an unresolved V gene in the studies checked, with the rest unexplained. Clonal size and the V and J genes are those of that table, whereas D and trimming came from the DNA. This sample gives 70,000 to 85,000 clones in total; 80% of them show up just once. Around 0.66% of the sample comes from the top ten.

Per the publication, the time point label means: pre-transplant. Unstimulated PBMCs, after thawing, were stained for CD3, CD4 and CD8 and then FACS-sorted into CD3+CD4+ and CD3+CD8+ populations. All 8 studied subjects were randomized to immunosuppression withdrawal. Genomic DNA was isolated with the Qiagen DNeasy Blood and Tissue Kit. The sequence came from a human donor who received a liver transplant. Source: CD4+ T cells from blood, taken before liver transplant. Here the chain combines TRBV7-2 and TRBJ2-3, and possibly TRBD2, on 6 matching bases. The nucleotides read TGTGCCAGCAGCGTGGACTACACAGATACGCAGTATTTT. This gives the protein CASSVDYTDTQYF.